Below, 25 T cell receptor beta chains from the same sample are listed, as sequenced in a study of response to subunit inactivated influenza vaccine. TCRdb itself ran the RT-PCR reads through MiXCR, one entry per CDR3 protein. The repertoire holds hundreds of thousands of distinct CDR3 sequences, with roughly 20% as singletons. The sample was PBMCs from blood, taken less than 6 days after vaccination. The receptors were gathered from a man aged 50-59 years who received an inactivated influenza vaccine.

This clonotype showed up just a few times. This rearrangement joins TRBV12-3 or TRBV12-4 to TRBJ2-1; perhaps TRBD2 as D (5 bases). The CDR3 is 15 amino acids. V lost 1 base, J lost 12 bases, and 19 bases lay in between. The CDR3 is CASSLDPGYGVGQFF. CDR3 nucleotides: TGTGCCAGCAGTTTAGACCCGGGGTACGGGGTTGGGCAGTTCTTC.

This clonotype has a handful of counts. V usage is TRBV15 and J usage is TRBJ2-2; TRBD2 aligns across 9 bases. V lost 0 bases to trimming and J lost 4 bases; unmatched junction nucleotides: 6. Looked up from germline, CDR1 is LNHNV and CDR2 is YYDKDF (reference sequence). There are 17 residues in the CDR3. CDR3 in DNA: TGTGCCACCAGCAGAGAAATTACTAGCGGGTCCACCGGGGAGCTGTTTTTT. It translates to CATSREITSGSTGELFF. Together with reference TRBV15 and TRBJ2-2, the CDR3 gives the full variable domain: DAMVIQNPRYQVTQFGKPVTLSCSQTLNHNVMYWYQQKSSQAPKLLFHYYDKDFNNEADTPDNFQSRRPNTSFCFLDIRSPGLGDTAMYLCATSREITSGSTGELFFGEGSRLTVL.

CDR3 amino acids: CATELPGTVPDTQYF. CDR3 bases: TGTGCCACCGAACTCCCCGGGACAGTTCCAGATACGCAGTATTTT. The chain joins TRBV12-3 or TRBV12-4 to TRBJ2-3, with 7 positions matching TRBD1. The length of the CDR3 is 15 residues. V lost 10 bases, J lost 4 bases, and 14 bases stayed unmatched.

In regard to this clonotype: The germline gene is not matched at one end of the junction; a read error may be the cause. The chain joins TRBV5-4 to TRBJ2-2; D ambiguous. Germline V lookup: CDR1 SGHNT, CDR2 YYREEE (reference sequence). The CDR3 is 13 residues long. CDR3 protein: CATSWTLTGELFF. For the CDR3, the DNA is TGTGCCACCAGCTGGACCCTTACCGGGGAGCTGTTTTTT.

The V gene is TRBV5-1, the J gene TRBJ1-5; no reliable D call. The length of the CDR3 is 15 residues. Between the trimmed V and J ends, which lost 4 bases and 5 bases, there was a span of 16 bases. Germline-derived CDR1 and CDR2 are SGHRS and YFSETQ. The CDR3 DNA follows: TGCGCCAGCAGCCTATCCCCCGACGGGTATCAGCCCCAGCATTTT. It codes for CASSLSPDGYQPQHF.

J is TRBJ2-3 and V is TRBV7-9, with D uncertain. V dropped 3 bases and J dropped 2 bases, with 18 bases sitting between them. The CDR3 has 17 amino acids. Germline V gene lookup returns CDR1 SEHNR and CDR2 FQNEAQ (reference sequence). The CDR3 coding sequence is TGTGCCAGCAGCTTCCCCCCGTCCGCGATAAACACAGATACGCAGTATTTT. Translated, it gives CASSFPPSAINTDTQYF.

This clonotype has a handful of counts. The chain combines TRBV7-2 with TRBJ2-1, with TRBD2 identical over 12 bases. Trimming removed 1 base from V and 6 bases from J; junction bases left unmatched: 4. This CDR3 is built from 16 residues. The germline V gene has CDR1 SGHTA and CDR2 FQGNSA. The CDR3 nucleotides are TGTGCCAGCAGCTTAGGCCTAGCGGGAGGGGCCAATGAGCAGTTCTTC. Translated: CASSLGLAGGANEQFF.

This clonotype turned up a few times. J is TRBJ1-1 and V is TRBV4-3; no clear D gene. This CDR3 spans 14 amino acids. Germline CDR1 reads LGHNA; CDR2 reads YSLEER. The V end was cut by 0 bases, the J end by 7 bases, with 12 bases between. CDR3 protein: CASSQDSGSVEAFF. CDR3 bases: TGCGCCAGCAGCCAAGATTCTGGTTCGGTTGAAGCTTTCTTT.

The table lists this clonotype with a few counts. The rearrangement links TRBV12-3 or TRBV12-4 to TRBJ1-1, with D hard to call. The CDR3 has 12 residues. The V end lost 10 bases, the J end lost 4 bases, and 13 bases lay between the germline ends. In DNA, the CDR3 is TGTGCCACAACCAGGCCCTTCACTGAAGCTTTCTTT. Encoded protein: CATTRPFTEAFF.

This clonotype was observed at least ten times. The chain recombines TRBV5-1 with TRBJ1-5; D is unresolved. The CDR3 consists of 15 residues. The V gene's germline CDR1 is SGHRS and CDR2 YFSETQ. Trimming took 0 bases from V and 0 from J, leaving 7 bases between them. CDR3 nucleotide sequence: TGCGCCAGCAGCTTGGGAGGGTCTAGCAATCAGCCCCAGCATTTT. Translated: CASSLGGSSNQPQHF. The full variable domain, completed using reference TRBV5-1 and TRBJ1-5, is KAGVTQTPRYLIKTRGQQVTLSCSPISGHRSVSWYQQTPGQGLQFLFEYFSETQRNKGNFPGRFSGRQFSNSRSEMNVSTLELGDSALYLCASSLGGSSNQPQHFGDGTRLSIL.

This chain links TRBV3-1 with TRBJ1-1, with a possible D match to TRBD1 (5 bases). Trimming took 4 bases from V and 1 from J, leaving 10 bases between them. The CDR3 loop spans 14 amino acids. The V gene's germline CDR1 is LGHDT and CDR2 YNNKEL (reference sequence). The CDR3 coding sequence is TGTGCCAGCAGCCCCGACAGCTCGAACACTGAAGCTTTCTTT. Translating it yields CASSPDSSNTEAFF.

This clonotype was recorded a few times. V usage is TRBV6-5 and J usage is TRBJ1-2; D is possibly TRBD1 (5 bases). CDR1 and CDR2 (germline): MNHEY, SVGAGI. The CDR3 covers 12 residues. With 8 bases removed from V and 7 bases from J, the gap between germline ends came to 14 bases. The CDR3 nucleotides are TGTGCCAGCGGACAACCAGGGTTTGGCTACACCTTC. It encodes CASGQPGFGYTF.

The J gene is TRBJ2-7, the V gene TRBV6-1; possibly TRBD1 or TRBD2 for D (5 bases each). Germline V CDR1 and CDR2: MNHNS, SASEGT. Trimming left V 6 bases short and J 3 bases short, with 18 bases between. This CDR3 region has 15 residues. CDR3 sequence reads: CASSPTRPGRYEQYF. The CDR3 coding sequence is TGTGCCAGCAGCCCTACGCGGCCGGGACGCTACGAGCAGTACTTC.

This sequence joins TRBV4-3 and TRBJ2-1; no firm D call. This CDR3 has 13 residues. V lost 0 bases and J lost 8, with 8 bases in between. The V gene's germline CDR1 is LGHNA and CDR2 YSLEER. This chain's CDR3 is CASSQDMGYEQFF. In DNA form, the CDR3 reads TGCGCCAGCAGCCAAGATATGGGGTATGAGCAGTTCTTC.

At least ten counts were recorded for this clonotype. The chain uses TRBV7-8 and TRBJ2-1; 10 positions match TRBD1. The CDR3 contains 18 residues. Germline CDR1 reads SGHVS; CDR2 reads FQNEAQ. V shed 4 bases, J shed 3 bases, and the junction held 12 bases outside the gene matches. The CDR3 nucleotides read TGTGCCAGCAGCTCGCACCACTTCGACAGGGGGCTCTACAATGAGCAGTTCTTC. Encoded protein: CASSSHHFDRGLYNEQFF.

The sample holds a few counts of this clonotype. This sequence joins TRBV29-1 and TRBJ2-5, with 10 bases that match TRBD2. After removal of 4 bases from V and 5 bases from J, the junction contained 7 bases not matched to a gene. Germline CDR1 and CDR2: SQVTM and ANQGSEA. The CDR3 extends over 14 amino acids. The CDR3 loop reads CSVARTSGSETQYF. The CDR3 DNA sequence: TGCAGCGTTGCCCGGACTAGCGGATCGGAGACCCAGTACTTC.

The CDR3 here is CASSPTGGKDEQYF. The DNA of the CDR3 is TGTGCCAGCTCTCCAACGGGGGGTAAGGACGAGCAGTACTTC. This sequence joins TRBV18 and TRBJ2-7, with 7 bases fitting TRBD2. This CDR3 is 14 amino acids long. V was pared by 6 bases and J by 5 bases, with 10 bases of the junction left unmatched. CDR1 and CDR2 (germline): KGHSH, LQKENI.

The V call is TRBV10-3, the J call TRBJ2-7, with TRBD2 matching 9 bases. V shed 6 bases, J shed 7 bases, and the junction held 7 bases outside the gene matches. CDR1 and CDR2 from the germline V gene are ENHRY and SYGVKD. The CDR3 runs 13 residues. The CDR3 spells CAISSTSGGEQYF. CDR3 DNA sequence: TGTGCCATCAGCTCGACTAGCGGAGGAGAGCAGTACTTC.

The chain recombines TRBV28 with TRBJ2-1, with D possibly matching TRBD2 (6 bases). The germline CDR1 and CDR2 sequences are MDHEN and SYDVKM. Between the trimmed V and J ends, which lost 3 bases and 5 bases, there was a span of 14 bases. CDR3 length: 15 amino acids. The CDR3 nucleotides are TGTGCCAGCAGTTTGGGAGGAGATCACCACAATGAGCAGTTCTTC. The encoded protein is CASSLGGDHHNEQFF.

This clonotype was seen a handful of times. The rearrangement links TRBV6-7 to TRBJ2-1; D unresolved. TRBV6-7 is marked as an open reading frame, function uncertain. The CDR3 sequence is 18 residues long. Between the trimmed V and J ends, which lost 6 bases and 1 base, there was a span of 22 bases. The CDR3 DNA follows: TGTGCCAGCAGGAGACTGAAGGGAAACGGCAATTCCTACAATGAGCAGTTCTTC. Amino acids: CASRRLKGNGNSYNEQFF.

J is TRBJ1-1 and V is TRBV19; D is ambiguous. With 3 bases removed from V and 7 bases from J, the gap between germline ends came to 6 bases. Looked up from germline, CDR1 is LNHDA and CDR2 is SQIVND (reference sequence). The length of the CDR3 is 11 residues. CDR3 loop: CASSISFEAFF. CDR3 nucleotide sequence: TGTGCCAGTAGTATTAGTTTTGAAGCTTTCTTT.

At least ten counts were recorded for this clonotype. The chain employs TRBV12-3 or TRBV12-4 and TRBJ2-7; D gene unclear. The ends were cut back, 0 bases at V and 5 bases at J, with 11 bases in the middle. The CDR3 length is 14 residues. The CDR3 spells CASSLAGFGDEQYF. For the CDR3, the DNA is TGTGCCAGCAGTTTAGCGGGTTTCGGTGACGAGCAGTACTTC.

The CDR3 here is CASSWGGIADQFF. Here the CDR3 DNA reads TGCGCCAGCAGCTGGGGGGGGATAGCGGACCAGTTCTTC. The chain has TRBV5-1 and TRBJ2-1, with 7 nucleotides matching TRBD2. CDR3 length: 13 residues. V dropped 3 bases and J dropped 13; count of bases not matched to a gene: 10. Germline V gene lookup returns CDR1 SGHRS and CDR2 YFSETQ.

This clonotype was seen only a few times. CDR3 protein: CAWSAGSQETQYF. The CDR3 DNA reads as TGTGCCTGGAGTGCGGGCAGTCAAGAGACCCAGTACTTC. V is TRBV30 and J is TRBJ2-5; D is ambiguous. Germline V CDR1 and CDR2: GTSNPN, SVGIG (reference sequence). This CDR3 has 13 amino acids. V gave up 1 base and J gave up 2 bases, with 8 bases separating them.

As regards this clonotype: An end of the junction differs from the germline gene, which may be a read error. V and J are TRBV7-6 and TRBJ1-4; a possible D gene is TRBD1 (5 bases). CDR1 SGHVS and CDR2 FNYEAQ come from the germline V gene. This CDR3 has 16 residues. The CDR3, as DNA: TGTGCCAGCAGCAGCGACAGCCTCCGAACTAATGAGAAACTGTTTTTT. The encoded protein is CASSSDSLRTNEKLFF.